The 25 T cell receptor beta chains given below trace back to one sample, sequenced in a study of immune cell composition in non-small cell lung cancer. Repertoires were generated with immunoSEQ multiplex PCR, while TCRdb's copy carries only in-frame clones and drops some. The sample contains thousands of clones, approximately 83% of which appear only once. The sequencing sample was made of lung tumor tissue. Source of these receptors: a human donor with non-small cell lung cancer.

CDR3 nucleotide sequence: TGTGCCAGCAGCCAAGACAGGGGCGATGAGCAGTTCTTC. The encoded protein is CASSQDRGDEQFF. This chain connects TRBV4-2 to TRBJ2-1; a weak D match, TRBD1 (6 bases). There are 13 residues in the CDR3. Between the trimmed V and J ends, which lost 0 bases and 8 bases, there was a span of 8 bases. Looked up from germline, CDR1 is LGHNA and CDR2 is YNFKEQ.

J is TRBJ2-7 and V is TRBV18; TRBD2 aligns across 7 bases. Germline V gives CDR1 KGHSH, CDR2 LQKENI. This CDR3 is 14 amino acids long. V gave up 3 bases and J gave up 4 bases; unmatched junction bases: 6. The CDR3 nucleotides are TGTGCCAGCTCACCCGGACTAGTGAGTTACGAGCAGTACTTC. Amino acid sequence: CASSPGLVSYEQYF. Complete variable domain (other parts from reference TRBV18 and TRBJ2-7): NAGVMQNPRHLVRRRGQEARLRCSPMKGHSHVYWYRQLPEEGLKFMVYLQKENIIDESGMPKERFSAEFPKEGPSILRIQQVVRGDSAAYFCASSPGLVSYEQYFGPGTRLTVT.

This chain uses TRBV5-6 with TRBJ1-1; D gene uncertain. The CDR3 length is 13 residues. The V and J ends lost 2 bases and 2 bases respectively, with 7 bases between them. Germline-derived CDR1 and CDR2 are SGHDT and YYEEEE. This CDR3 reads CASSLTPNTEAFF. The CDR3 DNA sequence: TGTGCCAGCAGCTTAACACCAAACACTGAAGCTTTCTTT. Complete variable domain (other parts from reference TRBV5-6 and TRBJ1-1): DAGVTQSPTHLIKTRGQQVTLRCSPKSGHDTVSWYQQALGQGPQFIFQYYEEEERQRGNFPDRFSGHQFPNYSSELNVNALLLGDSALYLCASSLTPNTEAFFGQGTRLTVV.

This sequence joins TRBV2 and TRBJ2-1, with D possibly TRBD2 on 5 matching bases. This CDR3 is built from 13 residues. Trimming shortened V by 8 bases and J by 8 bases, and 16 bases separated the two germline ends. Germline V gene lookup returns CDR1 SNHLY and CDR2 FYNNEI. The CDR3 bases are TGTGCCAGCCGTATCCTAGCACTCGATGAGCAGTTCTTC. Protein sequence: CASRILALDEQFF.

The rearrangement links TRBV29-1 to TRBJ2-3, with 7 bases matching TRBD2. The CDR3 covers 14 residues. Germline V CDR1 and CDR2: SQVTM, ANQGSEA. The J segment lost 4 bases and the V segment lost 4 bases, leaving 8 bases of the junction unmatched. CDR3 sequence (DNA): TGCAGCGTTGGAGGCGGGAGCAGCTCAGATACGCAGTATTTT. As protein: CSVGGGSSSDTQYF.

V is TRBV7-9 and J is TRBJ1-2; 7 bases are a match to TRBD1. This CDR3 contains 13 residues. V gave up 6 bases and J gave up 6 bases; unmatched junction bases: 7. Germline V gene sequence: CDR1 SEHNR, CDR2 FQNEAQ (reference sequence). The CDR3 DNA reads as TGTGCCAGCAGGTCGACAGGGTCAAATGGCTACACCTTC. It encodes CASRSTGSNGYTF.

The chain couples TRBV21-1 to TRBJ1-1; the table's D call TRBD1 went unverified against the DNA. TRBV21-1 corresponds to a pseudogene. This CDR3 is built from 21 residues. Written as DNA, the CDR3 is TGTGCCAGCAGCTCACCTACAGGGAACTTCCATCCCGGATACGGGAACACTGAAGCTTTCTTT. It yields the protein CASSSPTGNFHPGYGNTEAFF.

This chain joins TRBV7-9 and TRBJ2-7; D may be TRBD2 (7 bases). The CDR3 runs 15 residues. CDR1 and CDR2 from the germline V gene are SEHNR and FQNEAQ (reference sequence). V lost 5 bases and J lost 5, with 19 bases in between. The DNA of the CDR3 is TGTGCCAGCAGCCAGGGGACTACCATAGGGGACGAGCAGTACTTC. Translation: CASSQGTTIGDEQYF. The variable domain in full, completed from reference TRBV7-9 and TRBJ2-7, reads DTGVSQNPRHKITKRGQNVTFRCDPISEHNRLYWYRQTLGQGPEFLTYFQNEAQLEKSRLLSDRFSAERPKGSFSTLEIQRTEQGDSAMYLCASSQGTTIGDEQYFGPGTRLTVT.

The chain uses TRBV6-5 and TRBJ2-7; no reliable D call. The CDR3 loop spans 12 amino acids. Germline values: CDR1 MNHEY, CDR2 SVGAGI. Trimming removed 4 bases at V and 6 bases at J, with 10 bases between. The CDR3 sequence: CASSSVSGEQYF. As DNA, the CDR3 is TGTGCCAGCAGTTCTGTGTCGGGCGAGCAGTACTTC.

The chain carries TRBV5-8 and TRBJ1-1; weak D call: TRBD1 (6 bases). This CDR3 has 16 residues. V was trimmed by 1 base and J by 4 bases, leaving 17 bases between them. Germline V CDR1 and CDR2: SGHTS, YDEGEE. In nucleotides, the CDR3 is TGTGCCAGCAGCTTGCTTGGGGGCGCGGTTGTCACTGAAGCTTTCTTT. It specifies CASSLLGGAVVTEAFF.

CDR3 nucleotide sequence: TGCGCCAGCAGAGGACTGGACGCGAACACCGGGGAGCTGTTTTTT. Translating it yields CASRGLDANTGELFF. The chain carries TRBV5-1 and TRBJ2-2; tentatively, D is TRBD2 (5 bases). The CDR3 contains 15 residues. V lost 5 bases and J 0 bases, leaving 11 bases between the germline ends. In germline, CDR1 is SGHRS, CDR2 YFSETQ.

This chain joins TRBV7-7 and TRBJ2-1, with D perhaps TRBD2 (6 bases). This CDR3 has 14 residues. CDR1 is SSHAT, CDR2 FNYEAQ, per germline (reference sequence). Trimming took 5 bases from V and 9 from J, leaving 17 bases between them. The CDR3 here is CASSPRGWGGEQFF. DNA of the CDR3: TGTGCCAGCAGCCCGCGGGGATGGGGAGGTGAGCAGTTCTTC.

The chain has TRBV7-6 and TRBJ1-5; D remains unclear. CDR1 is SGHVS and CDR2 is FNYEAQ in the germline V gene. The CDR3 totals 13 residues. V lost 4 bases and J 5 bases, leaving 9 bases between the germline ends. The CDR3 spells CASSSDTDQPQHF. The CDR3 DNA reads as TGTGCCAGCAGCTCCGACACCGATCAGCCCCAGCATTTT.

V gene TRBV6-1 combines with J gene TRBJ2-4; TRBD2 aligns across 7 bases. V trimming: 4 bases; J trimming: 11 bases; junction bases outside the gene matches: 8. CDR3 length: 13 residues. Germline V lookup: CDR1 MNHNS, CDR2 SASEGT. This chain's CDR3 is CASSAISGSFQYF. The CDR3 nucleotides read TGTGCCAGCAGTGCCATTAGCGGGTCTTTTCAGTACTTC.

Only a few counts were recorded for this clone. This chain connects TRBV5-1 to TRBJ2-3, with D hard to call. The ends were cut back, 4 bases at V and 7 bases at J, with 10 bases in the middle. The CDR3 is made up of 12 amino acids. CDR1 SGHRS and CDR2 YFSETQ come from the germline V gene. CDR3: CASSVFFHTQYF. The CDR3 DNA sequence: TGCGCCAGCAGCGTCTTTTTCCATACGCAGTATTTT.

The CDR3 here is CASSGLAETYNEQFF. In DNA form, the CDR3 reads TGTGCCAGCAGCGGACTAGCGGAAACCTACAATGAGCAGTTCTTC. The V and J genes are TRBV9 and TRBJ2-1, with TRBD2 matching 9 bases. CDR1 SGDLS and CDR2 YYNGEE come from the germline V gene. CDR3 size: 15 residues. Trimming removed 3 bases from V and 2 bases from J; junction bases left unmatched: 3.

CDR3 amino acids: CASSLSGGVAQETQYF. Written as DNA, the CDR3 is TGTGCCAGCAGTTTATCCGGGGGGGTAGCCCAAGAGACCCAGTACTTC. The chain combines TRBV28 with TRBJ2-5; 8 bases are shared with TRBD2. Germline V gene lookup returns CDR1 MDHEN and CDR2 SYDVKM. V lost 1 base and J lost 1; bases outside the gene matches: 5. The CDR3 runs 16 residues.

The V gene is TRBV2, the J gene TRBJ1-3; D is undetermined. This CDR3 region has 14 residues. CDR1 SNHLY and CDR2 FYNNEI come from the germline V gene. V was pared by 6 bases and J by 4 bases, with 13 bases between. The chain's CDR3 is CASRESVYGNTIYF. In nucleotides, the CDR3 is TGTGCCAGCAGAGAGAGTGTGTACGGAAACACCATATATTTT.

V and J are TRBV5-6 and TRBJ1-5, with D uncertain. This CDR3 region has 16 residues. V lost 0 bases, J lost 2 bases, and 12 bases lay in between. CDR1 and CDR2 from the germline V gene are SGHDT and YYEEEE. CDR3: CASSLGGVSGNQPQHF. DNA of the CDR3: TGTGCCAGCAGCTTGGGCGGGGTTAGCGGCAATCAGCCCCAGCATTTT.

The chain couples TRBV7-2 to TRBJ1-1; possible D gene TRBD1, 5 bases. This CDR3 has 13 residues. Trimming took off 5 bases at V and 1 base at J, with 8 bases between the two ends. The V gene's germline CDR1 is SGHTA and CDR2 FQGNSA. Written as DNA, the CDR3 is TGTGCCAGCAGCATACAGGAGAACACTGAAGCTTTCTTT. Translated, it gives CASSIQENTEAFF.

The rearrangement links TRBV7-3 to TRBJ2-1, with 7 bases lining up with TRBD2. J was trimmed by 8 bases and V by 2 bases; bases with no gene match: 6. The CDR3 is 14 residues long. The germline V gene has CDR1 SGHTA and CDR2 FQGTGA. The CDR3 DNA reads as TGTGCCAGCAGCTTAGCGGGAGCGGAAGATGAGCAGTTCTTC. Amino acids: CASSLAGAEDEQFF. The entire variable domain, with the rest obtained from reference TRBV7-3 and TRBJ2-1, is as follows: GAGVSQTPSNKVTEKGKYVELRCDPISGHTALYWYRQSLGQGPEFLIYFQGTGAADDSGLPNDRFFAVRPEGSVSTLKIQRTERGDSAVYLCASSLAGAEDEQFFGPGTRLTVL.

V is TRBV5-1 and J is TRBJ1-1; 7 nucleotides line up with TRBD1. Germline loops: CDR1 SGHRS, CDR2 YFSETQ. This CDR3 has 15 amino acids. J lost 0 bases, V lost 3 bases, and 5 bases had no gene match. CDR3 DNA: TGCGCCAGCAGCTCAACGACAGGGATGAACACTGAAGCTTTCTTT. Translating gives CASSSTTGMNTEAFF.

J is TRBJ1-1 and V is TRBV5-1; tentative D call: TRBD1 (5 bases). Trimming took off 4 bases at V and 0 bases at J, with 10 bases between the two ends. The CDR3 spans 14 residues. CDR1 is SGHRS, CDR2 YFSETQ, per germline. The CDR3 region is CASSPTVMNTEAFF. The CDR3 nucleotides read TGCGCCAGCAGCCCGACAGTCATGAACACTGAAGCTTTCTTT.

This clone was detected once. This sequence joins TRBV29-1 and TRBJ2-7; TRBD1 might be the D (5 bases). Germline lookup yields CDR1 SQVTM and CDR2 ANQGSEA. This CDR3 has 12 amino acids. V lost 4 bases and J 2 bases, leaving 9 bases between the germline ends. The CDR3 DNA reads as TGCAGCGTTGGTAGGACACCCTACGAGCAGTACTTC. It specifies CSVGRTPYEQYF.

This chain uses TRBV6-5 with TRBJ2-1; 15 nucleotides agree with TRBD2. Germline CDR1 MNHEY, CDR2 SVGAGI. The CDR3 length is 15 residues. V lost 6 bases, J lost 6 bases, and 3 bases stayed unmatched. CDR3 residues: CASRWGLAGGNEQFF. DNA for the CDR3: TGTGCCAGCAGGTGGGGACTAGCGGGAGGCAATGAGCAGTTCTTC.